This T cell receptor beta chain appears in the sequencing data of a study of T cell clones after liver transplantation. Germline V gene lookup returns CDR1 SGHTA and CDR2 FQGNSA. The CDR3 sequence is 16 residues long. V lost 4 bases and J 0 bases, leaving 13 bases between the germline ends. Method: immunoSEQ multiplex PCR; TCRdb's copy keeps in-frame clones and lacks some. Among some 110,000 clones listed, about nine tenths were seen once. This clone was seen a single time. Specimen: CD4+ T cells from blood, collected 12 months after liver transplant. The J gene is TRBJ2-1, the V gene TRBV7-2, with D hard to call. The receptor's source is a human patient who received a liver transplant. Part of the T cell pool may stem from the graft donor. The DNA of the CDR3 is TGTGCCAGCAGCTCCGCGTCGACGGGCTCCTACAATGAGCAGTTCTTC. Translated, it gives CASSSASTGSYNEQFF.